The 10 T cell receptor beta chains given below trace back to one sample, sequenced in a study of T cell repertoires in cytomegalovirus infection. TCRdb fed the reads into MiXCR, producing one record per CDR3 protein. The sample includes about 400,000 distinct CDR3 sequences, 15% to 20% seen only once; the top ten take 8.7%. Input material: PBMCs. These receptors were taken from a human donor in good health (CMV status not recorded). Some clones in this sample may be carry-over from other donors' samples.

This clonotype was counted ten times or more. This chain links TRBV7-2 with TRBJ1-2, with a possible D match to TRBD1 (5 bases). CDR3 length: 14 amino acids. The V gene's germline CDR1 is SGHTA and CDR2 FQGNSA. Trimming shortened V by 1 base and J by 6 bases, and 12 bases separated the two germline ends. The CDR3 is CASSLVVDTDGYTF. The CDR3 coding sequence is TGTGCCAGCAGCTTAGTAGTGGACACCGATGGCTACACCTTC.

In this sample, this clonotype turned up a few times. The DNA for the CDR3 is TGTGCCAGCAGCATTAATTCACCCCTCCACTTT. Amino acid sequence: CASSINSPLHF. V is TRBV11-2 and J is TRBJ1-6; D not resolved. With 5 bases removed from V and 6 bases from J, the gap between germline ends came to 2 bases. CDR3 length: 11 residues. Germline CDR1 is SGHAT and CDR2 is FQNNGV.

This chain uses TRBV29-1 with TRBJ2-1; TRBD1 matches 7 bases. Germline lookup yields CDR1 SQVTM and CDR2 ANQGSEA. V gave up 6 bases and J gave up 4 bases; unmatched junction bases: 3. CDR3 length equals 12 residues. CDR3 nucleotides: TGCAGCGTCGAACAGGGGTACAATGAGCAGTTCTTC. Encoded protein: CSVEQGYNEQFF.

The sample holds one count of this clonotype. The CDR3 DNA follows: TGTGCCAGCAGCATGACCTCTGTGGGTGAAGCTTTCTTT. As protein: CASSMTSVGEAFF. The chain links TRBV5-5 to TRBJ1-1; D remains ambiguous. Germline values: CDR1 SGHKS, CDR2 YYEKEE (reference sequence). The CDR3 runs to 13 residues. V was pared by 4 bases and J by 7 bases, with 14 bases between.

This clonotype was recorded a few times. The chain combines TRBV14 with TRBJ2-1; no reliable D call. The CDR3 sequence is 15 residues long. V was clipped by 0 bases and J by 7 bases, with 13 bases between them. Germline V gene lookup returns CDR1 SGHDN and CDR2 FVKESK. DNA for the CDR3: TGTGCCAGCAGCCAAGATCACCCCCCTGGGAATGAGCAGTTCTTC. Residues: CASSQDHPPGNEQFF. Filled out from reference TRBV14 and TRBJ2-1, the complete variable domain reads EAGVTQFPSHSVIEKGQTVTLRCDPISGHDNLYWYRRVMGKEIKFLLHFVKESKQDESGMPNNRFLAERTGGTYSTLKVQPAELEDSGVYFCASSQDHPPGNEQFFGPGTRLTVL.

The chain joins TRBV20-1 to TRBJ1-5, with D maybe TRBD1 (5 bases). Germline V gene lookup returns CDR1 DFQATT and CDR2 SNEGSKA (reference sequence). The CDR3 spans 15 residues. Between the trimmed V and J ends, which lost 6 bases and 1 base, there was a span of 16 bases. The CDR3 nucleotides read TGCAGTGCGCTCGACCCGGGACGGAGCAATCAGCCCCAGCATTTT. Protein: CSALDPGRSNQPQHF.

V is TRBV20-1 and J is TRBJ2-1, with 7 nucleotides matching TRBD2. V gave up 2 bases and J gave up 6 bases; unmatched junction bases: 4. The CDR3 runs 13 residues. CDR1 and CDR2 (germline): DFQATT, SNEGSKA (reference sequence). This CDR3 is CSARLADRNEQFF. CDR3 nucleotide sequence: TGCAGTGCTAGACTAGCGGACCGCAATGAGCAGTTCTTC.

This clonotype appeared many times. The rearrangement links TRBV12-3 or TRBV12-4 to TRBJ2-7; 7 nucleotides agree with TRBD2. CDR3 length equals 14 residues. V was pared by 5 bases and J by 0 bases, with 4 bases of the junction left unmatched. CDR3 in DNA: TGTGCCAGCAGTCGCGGGACTACCTCCTACGAGCAGTACGTC. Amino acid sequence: CASSRGTTSYEQYV.

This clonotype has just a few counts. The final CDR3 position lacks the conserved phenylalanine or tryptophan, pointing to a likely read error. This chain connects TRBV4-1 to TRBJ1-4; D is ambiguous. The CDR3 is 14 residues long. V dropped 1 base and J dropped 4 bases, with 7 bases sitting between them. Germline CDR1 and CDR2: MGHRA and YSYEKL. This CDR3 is CASSQVGYNEKLFY. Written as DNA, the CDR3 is TGCGCCAGCAGCCAAGTAGGCTATAATGAAAAACTGTTTTAT.

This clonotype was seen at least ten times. CDR3 sequence: CASRLDSSVDTQYF. The CDR3, as DNA: TGTGCCAGCAGACTGGACAGTTCGGTAGATACGCAGTATTTT. This sequence joins TRBV7-6 and TRBJ2-3, with D possibly being TRBD1 (6 bases). The CDR3 contains 14 residues. Trimming stripped 6 bases from V and 5 bases from J, with 15 bases between. Germline CDR1 is SGHVS and CDR2 is FNYEAQ.